This T cell receptor beta chain was identified in a study of early T cells in non-severe SARS-CoV-2 infection. The CDR3 totals 14 residues. From germline, CDR1 is SGHTA and CDR2 FQGNSA. V lost 4 bases and J lost 4, with 11 bases in between. The TCR library protocol attached unique molecular identifiers to the individual cDNA molecules. TCRdb used MiXCR to reprocess the 5' RACE reads, holding one entry per CDR3 protein. The sample has 29,000 or so distinct CDR3 sequences; approximately 4.8% are singletons. The source of this sequence is an adult who was a healthcare worker with PCR-confirmed SARS-CoV-2 infection or an uninfected control (not recorded which). Input material: whole blood. The chain is built from TRBV7-2 and TRBJ2-1; D possibly corresponds to TRBD1 (6 bases). The chain's CDR3 is CASSSLTGYNEQFF. The CDR3 DNA sequence: TGTGCCAGCAGCTCCCTAACAGGGTACAATGAGCAGTTCTTC.